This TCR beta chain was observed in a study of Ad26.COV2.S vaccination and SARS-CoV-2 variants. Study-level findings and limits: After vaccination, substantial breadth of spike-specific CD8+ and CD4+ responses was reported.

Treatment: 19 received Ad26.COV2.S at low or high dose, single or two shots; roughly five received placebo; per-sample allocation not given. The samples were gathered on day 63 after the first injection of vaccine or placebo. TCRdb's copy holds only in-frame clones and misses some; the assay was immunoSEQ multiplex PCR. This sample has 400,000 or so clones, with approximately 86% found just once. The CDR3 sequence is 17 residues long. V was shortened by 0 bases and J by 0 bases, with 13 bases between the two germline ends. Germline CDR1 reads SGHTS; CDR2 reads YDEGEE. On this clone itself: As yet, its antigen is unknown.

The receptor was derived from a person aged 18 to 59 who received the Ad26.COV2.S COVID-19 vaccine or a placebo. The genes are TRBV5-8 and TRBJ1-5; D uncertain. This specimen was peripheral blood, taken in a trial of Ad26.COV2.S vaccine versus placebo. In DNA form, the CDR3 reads TGTGCCAGCAGCTTGGGCGAATTTGGCGTTAGCAATCAGCCCCAGCATTTT. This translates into CASSLGEFGVSNQPQHF.